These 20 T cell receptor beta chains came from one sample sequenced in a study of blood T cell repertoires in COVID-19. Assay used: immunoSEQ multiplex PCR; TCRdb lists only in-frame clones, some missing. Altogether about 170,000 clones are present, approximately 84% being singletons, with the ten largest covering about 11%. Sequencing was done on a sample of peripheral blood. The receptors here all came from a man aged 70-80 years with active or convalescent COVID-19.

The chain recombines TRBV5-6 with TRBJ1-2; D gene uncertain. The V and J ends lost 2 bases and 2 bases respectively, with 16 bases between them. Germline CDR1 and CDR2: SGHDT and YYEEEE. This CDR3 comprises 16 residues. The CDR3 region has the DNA TGTGCCAGCAGCTTACCCTTGACACTGATGAACTATGGCTACACCTTC. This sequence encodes CASSLPLTLMNYGYTF.

The CDR3 region is CASSSWTGGNTEAFF. CDR3 DNA: TGTGCCAGCAGTTCTTGGACAGGCGGAAACACTGAAGCTTTCTTT. The chain employs TRBV28 and TRBJ1-1; 7 nucleotides match TRBD1. Germline V gene sequence: CDR1 MDHEN, CDR2 SYDVKM. CDR3 length equals 15 residues. Trimming removed 4 bases from V and 2 bases from J; junction bases left unmatched: 7.

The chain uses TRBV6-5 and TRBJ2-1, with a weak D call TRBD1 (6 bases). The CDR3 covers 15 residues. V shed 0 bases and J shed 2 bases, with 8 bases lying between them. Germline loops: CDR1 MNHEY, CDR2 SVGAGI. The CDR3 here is CASSYSGQAYNEQFF. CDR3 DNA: TGTGCCAGCAGTTACTCGGGACAAGCCTACAATGAGCAGTTCTTC.

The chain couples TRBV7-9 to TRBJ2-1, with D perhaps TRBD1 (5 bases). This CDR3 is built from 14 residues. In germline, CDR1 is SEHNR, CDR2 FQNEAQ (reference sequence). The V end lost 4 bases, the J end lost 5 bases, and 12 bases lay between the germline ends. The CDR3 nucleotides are TGTGCCAGCAGCTCCTGGACAAGTAACAATGAGCAGTTCTTC. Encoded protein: CASSSWTSNNEQFF.

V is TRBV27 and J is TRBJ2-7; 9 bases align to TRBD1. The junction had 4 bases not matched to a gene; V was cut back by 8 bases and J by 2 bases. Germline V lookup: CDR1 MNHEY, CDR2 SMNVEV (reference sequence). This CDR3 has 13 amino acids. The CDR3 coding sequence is TGTGCCAGCGGCCGGGACAGGGCCTACGAGCAGTACTTC. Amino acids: CASGRDRAYEQYF.

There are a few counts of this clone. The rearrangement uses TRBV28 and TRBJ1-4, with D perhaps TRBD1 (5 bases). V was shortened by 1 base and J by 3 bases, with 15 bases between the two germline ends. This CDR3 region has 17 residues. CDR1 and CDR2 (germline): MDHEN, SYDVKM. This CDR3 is CASSLLSPGGANEKLFF. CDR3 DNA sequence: TGTGCCAGCAGTTTATTGAGTCCCGGGGGAGCTAATGAAAAACTGTTTTTT.

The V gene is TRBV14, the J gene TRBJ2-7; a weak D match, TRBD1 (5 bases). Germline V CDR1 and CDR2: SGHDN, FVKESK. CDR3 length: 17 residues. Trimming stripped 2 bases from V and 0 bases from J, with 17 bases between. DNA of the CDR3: TGTGCCAGCAGCCAATGGGATCGACTCAGGGTCTCCTACGAGCAGTACTTC. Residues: CASSQWDRLRVSYEQYF.

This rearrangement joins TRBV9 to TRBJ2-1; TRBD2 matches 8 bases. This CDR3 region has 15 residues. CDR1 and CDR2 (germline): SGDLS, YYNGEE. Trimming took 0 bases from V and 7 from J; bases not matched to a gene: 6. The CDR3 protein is CASSVGTSSVNEQFF. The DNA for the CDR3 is TGTGCCAGCAGCGTAGGGACTAGCTCAGTGAATGAGCAGTTCTTC.

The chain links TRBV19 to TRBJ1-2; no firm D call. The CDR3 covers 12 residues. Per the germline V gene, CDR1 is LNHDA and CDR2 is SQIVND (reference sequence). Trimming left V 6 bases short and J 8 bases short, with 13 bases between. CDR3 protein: CASREGPGGYTF. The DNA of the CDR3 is TGTGCCAGTAGGGAGGGTCCAGGCGGCTACACCTTC.

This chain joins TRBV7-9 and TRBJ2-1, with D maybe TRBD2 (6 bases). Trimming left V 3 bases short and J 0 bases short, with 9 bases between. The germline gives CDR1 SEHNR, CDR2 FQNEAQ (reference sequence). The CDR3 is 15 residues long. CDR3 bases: TGTGCCAGCAGCTTCCACGGGAGCTCCTACAATGAGCAGTTCTTC. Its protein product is CASSFHGSSYNEQFF.

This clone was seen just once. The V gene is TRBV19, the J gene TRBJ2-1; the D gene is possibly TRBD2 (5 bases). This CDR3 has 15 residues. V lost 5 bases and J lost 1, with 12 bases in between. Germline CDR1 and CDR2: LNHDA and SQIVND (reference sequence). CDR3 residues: CASSQADLSYNEQFF. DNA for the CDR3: TGTGCCAGTAGTCAAGCGGACCTATCCTACAATGAGCAGTTCTTC.

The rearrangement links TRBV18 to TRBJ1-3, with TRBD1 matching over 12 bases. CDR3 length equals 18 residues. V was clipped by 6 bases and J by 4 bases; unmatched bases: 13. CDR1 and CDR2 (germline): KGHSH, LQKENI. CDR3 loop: CASSHRDRGLLSGNTIYF. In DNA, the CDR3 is TGTGCCAGCTCGCACCGGGACAGGGGGCTCTTATCGGGAAACACCATATATTTT. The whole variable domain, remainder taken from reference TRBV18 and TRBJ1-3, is NAGVMQNPRHLVRRRGQEARLRCSPMKGHSHVYWYRQLPEEGLKFMVYLQKENIIDESGMPKERFSAEFPKEGPSILRIQQVVRGDSAAYFCASSHRDRGLLSGNTIYFGEGSWLTVV.

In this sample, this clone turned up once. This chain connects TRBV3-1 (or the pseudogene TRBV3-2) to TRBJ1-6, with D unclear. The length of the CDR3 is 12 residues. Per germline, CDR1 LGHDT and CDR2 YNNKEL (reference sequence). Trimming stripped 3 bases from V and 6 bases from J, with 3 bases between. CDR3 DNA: TGTGCCAGCAGCCAGAGTAATTCACCCCTCCACTTT. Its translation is CASSQSNSPLHF.

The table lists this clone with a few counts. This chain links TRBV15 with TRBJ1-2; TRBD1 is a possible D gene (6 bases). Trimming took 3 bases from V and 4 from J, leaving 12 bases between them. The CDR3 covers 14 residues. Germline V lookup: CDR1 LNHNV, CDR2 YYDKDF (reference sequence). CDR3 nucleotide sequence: TGTGCCACCAGCAGGGGGGGGGCCGGCTATGGCTACACCTTC. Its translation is CATSRGGAGYGYTF. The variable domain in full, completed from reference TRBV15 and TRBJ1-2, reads DAMVIQNPRYQVTQFGKPVTLSCSQTLNHNVMYWYQQKSSQAPKLLFHYYDKDFNNEADTPDNFQSRRPNTSFCFLDIRSPGLGDTAMYLCATSRGGAGYGYTFGSGTRLTVV.

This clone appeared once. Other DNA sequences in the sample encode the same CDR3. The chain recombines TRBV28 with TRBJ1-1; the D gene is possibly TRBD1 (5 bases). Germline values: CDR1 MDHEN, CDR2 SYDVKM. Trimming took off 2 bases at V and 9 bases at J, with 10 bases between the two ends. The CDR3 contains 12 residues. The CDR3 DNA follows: TGTGCCAGCAGTTTAGTCGGACAAAAAGCTTTCTTT. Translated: CASSLVGQKAFF.

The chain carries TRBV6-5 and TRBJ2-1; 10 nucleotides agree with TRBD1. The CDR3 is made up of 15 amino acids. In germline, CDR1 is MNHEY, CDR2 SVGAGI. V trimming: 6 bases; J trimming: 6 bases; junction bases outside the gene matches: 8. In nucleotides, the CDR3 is TGTGCCAGCAGCAGGACAGGGGGAGGGGGCAATGAGCAGTTCTTC. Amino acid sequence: CASSRTGGGGNEQFF.

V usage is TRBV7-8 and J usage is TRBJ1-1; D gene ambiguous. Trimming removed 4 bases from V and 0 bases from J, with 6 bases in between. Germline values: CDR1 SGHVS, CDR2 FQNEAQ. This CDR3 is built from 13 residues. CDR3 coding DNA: TGTGCCAGCAGCTCCTCAGTGAACACTGAAGCTTTCTTT. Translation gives CASSSSVNTEAFF.

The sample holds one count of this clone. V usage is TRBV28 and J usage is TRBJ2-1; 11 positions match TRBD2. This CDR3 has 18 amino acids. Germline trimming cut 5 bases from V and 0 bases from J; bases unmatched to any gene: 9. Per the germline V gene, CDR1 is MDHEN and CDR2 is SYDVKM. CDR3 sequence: CASSPGGLAVSSYNEQFF. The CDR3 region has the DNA TGTGCCAGCAGTCCAGGGGGACTAGCGGTTAGCTCCTACAATGAGCAGTTCTTC. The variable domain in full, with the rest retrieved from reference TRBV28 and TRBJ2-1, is DVKVTQSSRYLVKRTGEKVFLECVQDMDHENMFWYRQDPGLGLRLIYFSYDVKMKEKGDIPEGYSVSREKKERFSLILESASTNQTSMYLCASSPGGLAVSSYNEQFFGPGTRLTVL.

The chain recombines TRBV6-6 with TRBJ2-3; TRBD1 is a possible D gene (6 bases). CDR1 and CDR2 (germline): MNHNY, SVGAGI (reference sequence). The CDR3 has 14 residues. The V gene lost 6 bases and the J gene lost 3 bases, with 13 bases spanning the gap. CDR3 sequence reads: CASRPGVGTDTQYF. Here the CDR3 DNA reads TGTGCCAGCAGACCAGGGGTTGGGACAGATACGCAGTATTTT.

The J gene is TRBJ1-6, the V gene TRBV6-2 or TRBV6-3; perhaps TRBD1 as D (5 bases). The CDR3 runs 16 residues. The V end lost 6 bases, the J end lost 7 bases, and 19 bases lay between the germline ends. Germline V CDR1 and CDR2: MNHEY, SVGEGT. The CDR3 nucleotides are TGTGCCAGCAGCACCCCCTATGGGGGGAGGAATTCACCCCTCCACTTT. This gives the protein CASSTPYGGRNSPLHF.